This TCR beta chain was observed in a study of blood T cell repertoires in COVID-19. Here immunoSEQ multiplex PCR was the method, and the copy in TCRdb shows in-frame clones only, minus some. The sample carries some 170,000 clones, around 80% recorded once. V dropped 5 bases and J dropped 1 base, with 11 bases sitting between them. The CDR3 has 14 residues. The germline CDR1 and CDR2 sequences are LNHDA and SQIVND (reference sequence). Source material: peripheral blood. This chain links TRBV19 with TRBJ1-1; D is uncertain. The source is a woman older than 75 with active or convalescent COVID-19. This chain's CDR3 is CASSSRHPNTEAFF. Here the CDR3 DNA reads TGTGCCAGTAGTTCCAGACACCCGAACACTGAAGCTTTCTTT.